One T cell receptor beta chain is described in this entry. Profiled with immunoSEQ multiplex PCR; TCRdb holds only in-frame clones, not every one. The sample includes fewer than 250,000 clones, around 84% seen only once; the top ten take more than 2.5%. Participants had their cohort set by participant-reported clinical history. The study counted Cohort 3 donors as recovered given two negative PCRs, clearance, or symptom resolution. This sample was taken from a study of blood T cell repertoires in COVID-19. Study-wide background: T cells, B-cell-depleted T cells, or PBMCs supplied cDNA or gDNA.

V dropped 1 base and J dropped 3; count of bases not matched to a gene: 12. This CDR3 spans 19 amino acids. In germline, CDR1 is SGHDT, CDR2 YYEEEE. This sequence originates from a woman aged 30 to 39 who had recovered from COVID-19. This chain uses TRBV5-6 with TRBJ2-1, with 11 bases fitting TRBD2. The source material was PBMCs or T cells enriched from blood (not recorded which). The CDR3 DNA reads TGTGCCAGCAGCTTGAGGGGGACGGGACTAGCGGAATACTACAATGAGCAGTTCTTC. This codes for CASSLRGTGLAEYYNEQFF.